A single sample gave rise to the 15 T cell receptor beta chains below, sequenced in a study of post-analysis software for immune sequencing data. Overall study results and limits: Compared with controls, patients had more of roughly five TRBV segments, including TRBV5-6, TRBV5-1 and TRBV20-1.

The antigens for these receptors are not known. The TCR beta cDNA libraries carried unique molecular identifiers. From the PCR reads, TCRdb called clonotypes with MiXCR, one entry per CDR3 protein. In the table there are 380,000 or so distinct CDR3 sequences, around 33% of which are singletons. Specimen: blood. These receptor sequences come from a girl aged 5 to 17 with multiple sclerosis.

This clonotype was counted between two and nine times. The V and J genes are TRBV29-1 and TRBJ1-1; no clear D. V was pared by 6 bases and J by 0 bases, with 11 bases between. CDR3 size: 13 residues. Looked up from germline, CDR1 is SQVTM and CDR2 is ANQGSEA. This CDR3 reads CSVRGTLNTEAFF. The CDR3 DNA reads as TGCAGCGTCAGAGGAACCTTGAACACTGAAGCTTTCTTT. The whole variable domain, filled in from reference TRBV29-1 and TRBJ1-1, reads SAVISQKPSRDICQRGTSLTIQCQVDSQVTMMFWYRQQPGQSLTLIATANQGSEATYESGFVIDKFPISRPNLTFSTLTVSNMSPEDSSIYLCSVRGTLNTEAFFGQGTRLTVV.

The chain is built from TRBV4-1 and TRBJ1-3; 8 nucleotides match TRBD1. This CDR3 is built from 20 residues. CDR1 is MGHRA, CDR2 YSYEKL, per germline. Germline trimming cut 0 bases from V and 0 bases from J; bases unmatched to any gene: 13. The CDR3 DNA follows: TGCGCCAGCAGCCAAGATAGGACCAGGCGGGACAGGAGCTCTGGAAACACCATATATTTT. Its protein product is CASSQDRTRRDRSSGNTIYF.

In this sample, this clonotype turned up a few times. The chain recombines TRBV7-9 with TRBJ2-1; D tentatively fits TRBD1 or TRBD2 (6 bases each). V was trimmed by 4 bases and J by 3 bases, leaving 19 bases between them. The CDR3 is 17 residues long. From germline, CDR1 is SEHNR and CDR2 FQNEAQ (reference sequence). The CDR3 loop reads CASSSDRGPHVYNEQFF. The CDR3 DNA sequence: TGTGCCAGCAGCTCAGACCGGGGGCCCCATGTCTACAATGAGCAGTTCTTC.

This clonotype turned up a few times. The J gene is TRBJ1-2, the V gene TRBV5-1, with D tentatively TRBD1 (5 bases). V was pared by 4 bases and J by 3 bases, with 10 bases between. Germline lookup yields CDR1 SGHRS and CDR2 YFSETQ. This CDR3 has 13 amino acids. The chain's CDR3 is CASSGAQDYGYTF. As DNA, the CDR3 is TGCGCCAGCAGCGGGGCACAAGACTATGGCTACACCTTC. Supplemented by reference TRBV5-1 and TRBJ1-2, the full variable domain reads KAGVTQTPRYLIKTRGQQVTLSCSPISGHRSVSWYQQTPGQGLQFLFEYFSETQRNKGNFPGRFSGRQFSNSRSEMNVSTLELGDSALYLCASSGAQDYGYTFGSGTRLTVV.

Note on this clonotype: Germline is not matched at one junction end, which may reflect a read error. This chain links TRBV6-5 with TRBJ1-4; tentatively, D is TRBD1 (6 bases). Germline CDR1 MNHEY, CDR2 SVGAGI. The length of the CDR3 is 17 residues. The CDR3 sequence is CAGSYGEGEATNEKLFF. The CDR3 DNA sequence: TGTGCCGGCAGTTACGGGGAGGGGGAAGCAACTAATGAAAAACTGTTTTTT.

Only a few counts were recorded for this clonotype. V is TRBV7-2 and J is TRBJ2-1; unclear D gene. The CDR3 consists of 12 residues. V lost 1 base, J lost 9 bases, and 7 bases lay in between. Germline V gene sequence: CDR1 SGHTA, CDR2 FQGNSA. The CDR3 DNA reads TGTGCCAGCAGCTTAGATTGGAGTGAGCAGTTCTTC. This sequence encodes CASSLDWSEQFF. Filled out from reference TRBV7-2 and TRBJ2-1, the complete variable domain reads GAGVSQSPSNKVTEKGKDVELRCDPISGHTALYWYRQSLGQGLEFLIYFQGNSAPDKSGLPSDRFSAERTGGSVSTLTIQRTQQEDSAVYLCASSLDWSEQFFGPGTRLTVL.

This chain joins TRBV4-2 and TRBJ2-7, with D hard to call. V lost 3 bases and J 0 bases, leaving 9 bases between the germline ends. The CDR3 runs 14 residues. Per germline, CDR1 LGHNA and CDR2 YNFKEQ. The CDR3 DNA follows: TGTGCCAGCAGCCACCCAAGGGACTCCTACGAGCAGTACTTC. Translated, it gives CASSHPRDSYEQYF.

The V and J genes are TRBV19 and TRBJ2-1; D is perhaps TRBD1 (6 bases). The ends were cut back, 9 bases at V and 7 bases at J, with 19 bases in the middle. This CDR3 has 14 residues. CDR1 and CDR2 (germline): LNHDA, SQIVND (reference sequence). For the CDR3, the DNA is TGTGCCAGCAAACAGGGTGAGAGTTGGAATGAGCAGTTCTTC. This gives the protein CASKQGESWNEQFF.

As concerns this clonotype: At one boundary the junction diverges from the germline segment, which might be a read error. The chain combines TRBV20-1 with TRBJ1-5; no definite D call. The CDR3 is 13 amino acids. In germline, CDR1 is DFQATT, CDR2 SNEGSKA (reference sequence). CDR3 sequence (DNA): TGCAGTACTAGTGGGTCTGCCCATCAGCCCCAGCATTTT. As protein: CSTSGSAHQPQHF.

This clonotype was seen at least ten times. The chain is built from TRBV11-2 and TRBJ2-1; D possibly corresponds to TRBD1 (7 bases). The CDR3 loop spans 12 amino acids. V was trimmed by 3 bases and J by 10 bases, leaving 10 bases between them. CDR1 is SGHAT, CDR2 FQNNGV, per germline. The CDR3 DNA reads TGTGCCAGCAGCTTTCAGGGGGGCGAGCAGTTCTTC. Its protein is CASSFQGGEQFF.

About this clonotype: At one of its ends the junction is not consistent with the germline gene, which may arise from a read error. The chain carries TRBV4-1 and TRBJ1-2; the D gene is possibly TRBD1 (5 bases). From germline, CDR1 is MGHRA and CDR2 YSYEKL. CDR3 size: 15 residues. CDR3 sequence (DNA): TGCGCCGGCAGCCAAGAAAGGGGCGTGCGAAATGGCTACACCTTC. Its protein is CAGSQERGVRNGYTF.

This clonotype has a handful of counts. This sequence joins TRBV4-2 and TRBJ1-1, with D possibly TRBD1 on 5 matching bases. Germline V gene data show CDR1 as LGHNA and CDR2 as YNFKEQ. Trimming removed 1 base from V and 5 bases from J, with 17 bases in between. The CDR3 runs 16 residues. The CDR3 region has the DNA TGTGCCAGCAGCCAAGGGGGGTGGGGCGATGGGACTGAAGCTTTCTTT. Amino acids: CASSQGGWGDGTEAFF.

The V call is TRBV12-3 or TRBV12-4, the J call TRBJ1-2; 7 bases are a match to TRBD1. V lost 8 bases and J lost 7; bases outside the gene matches: 10. The CDR3 is 13 residues long. The CDR3 loop is CASGSQGGGGYTF. Written as DNA, the CDR3 is TGTGCCAGCGGATCCCAGGGGGGCGGTGGCTACACCTTC.

V usage is TRBV5-1 and J usage is TRBJ1-1, with D unresolved. V gave up 3 bases and J gave up 1 base, with 22 bases separating them. The CDR3 has 18 residues. Germline V gene sequence: CDR1 SGHRS, CDR2 YFSETQ. The CDR3 is CASSSLFRPRRQNTEAFF. The CDR3 DNA reads TGCGCCAGCAGCTCGTTGTTTCGGCCTCGAAGACAGAACACTGAAGCTTTCTTT.

The CDR3 sequence: CSARTAGGGTDTQYF. The CDR3, as DNA: TGCAGTGCTAGAACAGCGGGGGGAGGGACAGATACGCAGTATTTT. The V call is TRBV20-1, the J call TRBJ2-3, with 9 bases lining up with TRBD2. The CDR3 is 15 residues long. The V and J ends lost 2 bases and 3 bases, in that order; junction bases with no gene match: 6. Germline CDR1 reads DFQATT; CDR2 reads SNEGSKA (reference sequence).